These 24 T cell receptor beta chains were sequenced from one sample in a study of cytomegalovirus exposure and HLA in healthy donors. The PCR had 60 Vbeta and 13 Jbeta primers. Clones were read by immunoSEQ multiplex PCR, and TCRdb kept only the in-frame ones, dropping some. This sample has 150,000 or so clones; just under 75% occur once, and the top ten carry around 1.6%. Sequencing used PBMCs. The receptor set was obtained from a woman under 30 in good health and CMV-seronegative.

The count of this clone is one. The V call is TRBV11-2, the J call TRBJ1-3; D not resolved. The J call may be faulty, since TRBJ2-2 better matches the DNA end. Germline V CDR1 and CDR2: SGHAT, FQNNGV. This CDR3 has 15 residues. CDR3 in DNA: TGTGCCAGCAGCTTAGGTCCTACCTACACCGGGGAGCTGTTTTTT. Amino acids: CASSLGPTYTGELFF.

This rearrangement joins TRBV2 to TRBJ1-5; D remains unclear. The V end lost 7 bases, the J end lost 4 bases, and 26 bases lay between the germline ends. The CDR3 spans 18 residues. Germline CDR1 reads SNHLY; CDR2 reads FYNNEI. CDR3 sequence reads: CASTDNLNIAWDNQPQHF. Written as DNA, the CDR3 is TGTGCCAGCACTGACAACCTCAATATAGCGTGGGATAATCAGCCCCAGCATTTT.

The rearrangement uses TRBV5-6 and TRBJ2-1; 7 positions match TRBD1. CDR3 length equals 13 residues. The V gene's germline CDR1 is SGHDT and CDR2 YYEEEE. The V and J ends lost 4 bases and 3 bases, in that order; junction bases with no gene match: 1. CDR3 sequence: CASSGTDYNEQFF. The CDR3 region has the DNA TGTGCCAGCAGCGGGACAGACTACAATGAGCAGTTCTTC.

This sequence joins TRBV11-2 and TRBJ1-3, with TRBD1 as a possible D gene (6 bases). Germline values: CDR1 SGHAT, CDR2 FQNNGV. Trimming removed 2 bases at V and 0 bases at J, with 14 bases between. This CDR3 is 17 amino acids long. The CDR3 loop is CASSLWGHESSGNTIYF. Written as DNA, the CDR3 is TGTGCCAGCAGCTTATGGGGACACGAGAGCTCTGGAAACACCATATATTTT. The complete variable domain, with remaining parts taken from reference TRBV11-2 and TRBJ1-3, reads EAGVAQSPRYKIIEKRQSVAFWCNPISGHATLYWYQQILGQGPKLLIQFQNNGVVDDSQLPKDRFSAERLKGVDSTLKIQPAKLEDSAVYLCASSLWGHESSGNTIYFGEGSWLTVV.

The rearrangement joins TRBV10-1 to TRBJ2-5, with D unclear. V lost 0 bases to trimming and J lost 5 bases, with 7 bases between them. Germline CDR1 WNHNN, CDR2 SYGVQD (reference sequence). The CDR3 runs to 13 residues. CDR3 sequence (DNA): TGCGCCAGCAGTGAGTCGGGCCTGGAGACCCAGTACTTC. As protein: CASSESGLETQYF.

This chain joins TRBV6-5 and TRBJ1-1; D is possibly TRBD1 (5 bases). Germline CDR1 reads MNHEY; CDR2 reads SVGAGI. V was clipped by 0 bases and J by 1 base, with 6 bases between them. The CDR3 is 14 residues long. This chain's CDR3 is CASSYSTANTEAFF. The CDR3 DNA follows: TGTGCCAGCAGTTACTCGACAGCGAACACTGAAGCTTTCTTT.

The CDR3 region has the DNA TGTGCCAGCAGATTGGGACAGGGGGTGATCGGCTACACCTTC. Its protein is CASRLGQGVIGYTF. This chain connects TRBV6-5 to TRBJ1-2; 11 positions agree with TRBD1. Looked up from germline, CDR1 is MNHEY and CDR2 is SVGAGI. The CDR3 extends over 14 amino acids. V lost 6 bases to trimming and J lost 8 bases; unmatched junction nucleotides: 8.

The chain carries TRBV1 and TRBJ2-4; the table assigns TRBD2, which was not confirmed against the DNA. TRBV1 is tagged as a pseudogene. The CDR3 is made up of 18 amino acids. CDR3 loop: CTSSQEGAGGLAKNIQYF. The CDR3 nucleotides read TGCACCAGCAGCCAAGAGGGCGCGGGCGGACTAGCCAAAAACATTCAGTACTTC.

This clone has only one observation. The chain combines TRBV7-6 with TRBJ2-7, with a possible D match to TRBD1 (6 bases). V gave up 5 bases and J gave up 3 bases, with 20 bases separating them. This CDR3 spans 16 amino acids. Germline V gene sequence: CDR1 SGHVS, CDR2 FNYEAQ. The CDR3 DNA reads TGTGCCAGCAGCCCCCATCAGGGGACCCAAGGCTACGAGCAGTACTTC. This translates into CASSPHQGTQGYEQYF. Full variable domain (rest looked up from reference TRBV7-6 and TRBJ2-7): GAGVSQSPRYKVTKRGQDVALRCDPISGHVSLYWYRQALGQGPEFLTYFNYEAQQDKSGLPNDRFSAERPEGSISTLTIQRTEQRDSAMYRCASSPHQGTQGYEQYFGPGTRLTVT.

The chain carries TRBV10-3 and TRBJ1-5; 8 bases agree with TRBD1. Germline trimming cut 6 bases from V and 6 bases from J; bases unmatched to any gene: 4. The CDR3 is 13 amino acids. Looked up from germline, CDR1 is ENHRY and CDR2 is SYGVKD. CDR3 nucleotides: TGTGCCATCAGCCTAGACAGGGGTCAGCCCCAGCATTTT. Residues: CAISLDRGQPQHF.

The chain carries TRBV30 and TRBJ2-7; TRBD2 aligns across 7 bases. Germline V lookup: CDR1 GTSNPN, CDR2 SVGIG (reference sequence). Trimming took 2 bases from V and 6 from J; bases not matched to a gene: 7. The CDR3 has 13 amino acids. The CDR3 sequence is CAWSPWGGTEQYV. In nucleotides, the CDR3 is TGTGCCTGGAGTCCCTGGGGGGGAACCGAGCAGTACGTC.

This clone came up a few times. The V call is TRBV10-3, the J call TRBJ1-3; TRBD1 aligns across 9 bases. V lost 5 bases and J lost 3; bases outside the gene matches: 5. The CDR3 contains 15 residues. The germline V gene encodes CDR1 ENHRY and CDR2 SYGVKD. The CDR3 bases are TGTGCCATCAGTCCCGGGACAGGGAATGGAAACACCATATATTTT. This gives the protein CAISPGTGNGNTIYF.

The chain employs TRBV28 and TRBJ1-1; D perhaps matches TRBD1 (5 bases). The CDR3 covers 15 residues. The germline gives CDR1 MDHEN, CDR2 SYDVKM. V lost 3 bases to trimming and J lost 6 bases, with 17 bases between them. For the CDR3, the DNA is TGTGCCAGCAGTTTCCCGGGGGGTATGGGCGCTGAAGCTTTCTTT. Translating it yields CASSFPGGMGAEAFF.

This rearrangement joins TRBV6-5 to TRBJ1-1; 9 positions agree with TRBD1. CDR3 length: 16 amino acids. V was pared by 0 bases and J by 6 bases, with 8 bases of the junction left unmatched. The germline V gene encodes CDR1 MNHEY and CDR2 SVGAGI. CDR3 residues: CASSYSSGTGFAEAFF. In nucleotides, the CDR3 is TGTGCCAGCAGTTACTCTTCCGGGACAGGGTTTGCTGAAGCTTTCTTT.

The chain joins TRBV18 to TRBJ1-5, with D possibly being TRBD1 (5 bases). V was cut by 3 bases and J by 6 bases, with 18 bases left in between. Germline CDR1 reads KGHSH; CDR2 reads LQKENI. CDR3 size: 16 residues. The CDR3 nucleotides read TGTGCCAGCTCACCCTCTTTGGGGGAGGGGATTCAGCCCCAGCATTTT. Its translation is CASSPSLGEGIQPQHF.

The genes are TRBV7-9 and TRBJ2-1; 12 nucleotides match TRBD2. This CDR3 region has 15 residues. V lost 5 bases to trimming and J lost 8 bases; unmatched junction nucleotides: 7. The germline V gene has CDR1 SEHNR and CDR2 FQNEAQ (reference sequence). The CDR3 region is CASSPPSGRAYEQFF. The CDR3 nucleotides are TGTGCCAGCAGCCCTCCTAGCGGGAGGGCATATGAGCAGTTCTTC.

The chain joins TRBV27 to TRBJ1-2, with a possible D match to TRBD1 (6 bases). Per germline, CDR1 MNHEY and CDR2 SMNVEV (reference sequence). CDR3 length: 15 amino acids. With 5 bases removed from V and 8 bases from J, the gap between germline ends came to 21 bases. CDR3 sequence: CASSPRTATSSGYTF. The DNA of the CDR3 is TGTGCCAGCAGTCCCAGGACAGCTACCTCATCGGGCTACACCTTC.

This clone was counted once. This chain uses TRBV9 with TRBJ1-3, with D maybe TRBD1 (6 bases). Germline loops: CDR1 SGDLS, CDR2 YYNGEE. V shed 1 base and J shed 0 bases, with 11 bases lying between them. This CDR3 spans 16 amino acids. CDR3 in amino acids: CASSVTGQYSGNTIYF. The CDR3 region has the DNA TGTGCCAGCAGCGTAACAGGACAGTACTCTGGAAACACCATATATTTT.

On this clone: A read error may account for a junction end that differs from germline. The CDR3 region is CASSLSRDRLSSPPHF. The CDR3 DNA reads TGTGCCAGCTCACTTAGCCGGGACAGACTCAGTTCACCCCCCCACTTT. The V call is TRBV18, the J call TRBJ1-6, with TRBD1 matching over 7 bases. The CDR3 is 16 amino acids. The germline V gene has CDR1 KGHSH and CDR2 LQKENI.

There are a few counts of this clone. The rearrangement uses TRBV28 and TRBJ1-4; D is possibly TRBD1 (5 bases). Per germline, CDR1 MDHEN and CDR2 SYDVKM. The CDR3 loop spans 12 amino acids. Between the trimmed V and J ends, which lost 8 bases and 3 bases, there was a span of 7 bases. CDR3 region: CASWGANEKLFF. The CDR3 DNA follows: TGTGCCAGCTGGGGGGCTAATGAAAAACTGTTTTTT.

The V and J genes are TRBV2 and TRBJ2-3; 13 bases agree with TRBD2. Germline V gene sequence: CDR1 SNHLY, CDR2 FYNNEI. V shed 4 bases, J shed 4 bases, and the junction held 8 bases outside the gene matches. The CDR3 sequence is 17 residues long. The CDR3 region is CASSVSRTSGRSDTQYF. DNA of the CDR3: TGTGCCAGCAGTGTAAGCAGGACTAGCGGGAGATCAGATACGCAGTATTTT.

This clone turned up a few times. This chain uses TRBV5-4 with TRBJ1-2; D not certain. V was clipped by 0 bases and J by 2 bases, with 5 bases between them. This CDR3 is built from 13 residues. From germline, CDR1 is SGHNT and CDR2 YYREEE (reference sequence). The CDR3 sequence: CASSLGQNYGYTF. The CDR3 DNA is TGTGCCAGCAGCTTGGGTCAGAACTATGGCTACACCTTC.

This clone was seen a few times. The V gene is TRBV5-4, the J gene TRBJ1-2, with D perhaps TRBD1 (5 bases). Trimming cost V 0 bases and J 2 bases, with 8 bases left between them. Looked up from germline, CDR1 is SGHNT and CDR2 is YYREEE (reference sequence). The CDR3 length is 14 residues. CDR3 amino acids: CASSLDGGNYGYTF. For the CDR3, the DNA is TGTGCCAGCAGCTTGGATGGGGGGAACTATGGCTACACCTTC.

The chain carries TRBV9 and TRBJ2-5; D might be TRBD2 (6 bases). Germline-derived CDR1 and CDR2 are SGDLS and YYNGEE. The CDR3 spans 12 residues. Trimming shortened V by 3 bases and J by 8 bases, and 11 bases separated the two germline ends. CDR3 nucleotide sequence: TGTGCCAGCAGCGAAAGTAGCGGTACCCAGTACTTC. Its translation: CASSESSGTQYF.